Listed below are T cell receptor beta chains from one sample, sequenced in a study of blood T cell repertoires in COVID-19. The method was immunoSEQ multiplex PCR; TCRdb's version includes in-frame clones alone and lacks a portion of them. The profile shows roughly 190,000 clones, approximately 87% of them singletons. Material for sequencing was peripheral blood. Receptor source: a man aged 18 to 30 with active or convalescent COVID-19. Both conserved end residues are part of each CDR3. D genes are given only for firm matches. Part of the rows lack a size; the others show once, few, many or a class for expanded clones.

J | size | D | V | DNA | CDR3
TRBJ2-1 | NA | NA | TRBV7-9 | TGTGCCAGCCAGGGGATAGGGTCACATAGTAACAATGAGCAGTTCTTC | CASQGIGSHSNNEQFF
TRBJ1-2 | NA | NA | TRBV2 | TGTGCCAGCAGTGAAACTGTCAGCTACACCTTC | CASSETVSYTF
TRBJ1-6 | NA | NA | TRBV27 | TGTGCCAGCGGCCAGCAGGGTGTAGGAAATTCACCCCTCCACTTT | CASGQQGVGNSPLHF
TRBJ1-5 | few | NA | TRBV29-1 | TGCAGCGTTGTCCAGTCCCGCAATCAGCCCCAGCATTTT | CSVVQSRNQPQHF
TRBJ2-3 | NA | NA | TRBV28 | TGTGCCAGCATCGGGTCGGGGGATACGCAGTATTTT | CASIGSGDTQYF
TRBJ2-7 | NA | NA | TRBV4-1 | TGCGCCAGCAGCCAAGAGGCTGAGGGCCAGTACTCCTACGAGCAGTACTTC | CASSQEAEGQYSYEQYF
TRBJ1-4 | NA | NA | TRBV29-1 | TGCAGCGTACAGGAGTCAACTAATGAAAAACTGTTTTTT | CSVQESTNEKLFF
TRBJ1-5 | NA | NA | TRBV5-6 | TGTGCCAGCAGCTTGGGACAGGCGGGTCAGCCCCAGCATTTT | CASSLGQAGQPQHF
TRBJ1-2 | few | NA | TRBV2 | TGTGCCAGCAGTGGACTCAGGGTGGTCTATGGCTACACCTTC | CASSGLRVVYGYTF
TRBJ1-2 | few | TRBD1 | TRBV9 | TGTGCCAGCAGCGTAGGCGAAGGACCGGGACAGGGCTATGGCTACACCTTC | CASSVGEGPGQGYGYTF
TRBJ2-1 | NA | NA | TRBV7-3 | TGTGCCAGCAGCTTAAATTCGGGGTACTCCTACAATGAGCAGTTCTTC | CASSLNSGYSYNEQFF
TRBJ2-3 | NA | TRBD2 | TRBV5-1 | TGCGCCAGCAGCCCAGCCACTAGCGGGGGCACAGATACGCAGTATTTT | CASSPATSGGTDTQYF
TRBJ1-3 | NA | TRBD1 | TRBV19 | TGTGCCACTACGGACAGGTCCTCTGGAAACACCATATATTTT | CATTDRSSGNTIYF
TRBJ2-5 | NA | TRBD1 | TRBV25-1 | TGTGCCAGCAGTGGGGGACAGGGGCGCAGAGAGGCCCAGTACTTC | CASSGGQGRREAQYF
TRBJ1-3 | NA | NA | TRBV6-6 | TGTGCCAGCAGTTCCACGACAGGCTCTTCTGGAAACACCATATATTTT | CASSSTTGSSGNTIYF
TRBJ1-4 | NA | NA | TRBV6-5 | TGTGCCAGCGGGCGACCCCGGGACAAGGCTGAAAAACTGTTTTTT | CASGRPRDKAEKLFF
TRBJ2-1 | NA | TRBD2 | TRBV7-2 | TGTGCCAGCAGATGGTTAGCGGGAGAACAACAGTTCTTC | CASRWLAGEQQFF
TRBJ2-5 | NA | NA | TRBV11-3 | TGTGCCAGCAGCTTAGTACGGTTCCAAGAGACCCAGTACTTC | CASSLVRFQETQYF
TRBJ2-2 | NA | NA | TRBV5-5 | TGTGCCAGCAGCTTCTTTGGGCTAGGGGACACAAACACCGGGGAGCTGTTTTTT | CASSFFGLGDTNTGELFF
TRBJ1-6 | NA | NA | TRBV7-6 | TGTGCTACGGGGGATCGTTCACCCCTCCACTTT | CATGDRSPLHF
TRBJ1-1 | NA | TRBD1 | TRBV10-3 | TGTGCCTCCAGGGGGCGGGGATCTGAAGCTTTCTTT | CASRGRGSEAFF
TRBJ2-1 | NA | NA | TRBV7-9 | TGTGCCAGCAGCCTCGGGAGTTGGTCCTACAATGAGCAGTTCTTC | CASSLGSWSYNEQFF
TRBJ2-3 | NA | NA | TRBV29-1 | TGCAGCGTTGACAGGTCCACAGATACGCAGTATTTT | CSVDRSTDTQYF
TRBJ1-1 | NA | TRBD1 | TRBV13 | TGTGCCAGCAGCCGACCGCCGGGACAGGGAGTGGAAGCTTTCTTT | CASSRPPGQGVEAFF
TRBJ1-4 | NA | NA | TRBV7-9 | TGTGCCAGCAGCCCCGCGTCCCGAAGTGAAAAACTGTTTTTT | CASSPASRSEKLFF
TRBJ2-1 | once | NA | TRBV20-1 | TGCAGTGCTAGTCGGGTTGCTGAGCAGTTCTTC | CSASRVAEQFF
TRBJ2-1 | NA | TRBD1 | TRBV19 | TGTGCCAGTAGTATGGGACAGGAGGTCGATGAGCAGTTCTTC | CASSMGQEVDEQFF
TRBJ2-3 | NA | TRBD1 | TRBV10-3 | TGTGCCATCAGTGACCGGACAGGGTCCCCGGATACGCAGTATTTT | CAISDRTGSPDTQYF
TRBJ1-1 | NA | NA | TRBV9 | TGTGCCAGCAGCGTAGATCCGGGGTCCTTGAGCACTGAAGCTTTCTTT | CASSVDPGSLSTEAFF
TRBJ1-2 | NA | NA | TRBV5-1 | TGCGCCAGCAGCGCCGGGACTGATGGCTACACCTTC | CASSAGTDGYTF